This record covers a single TCR beta chain. What it binds is not known. The data stem from a study of spatial heterogeneity in lung cancer. Study-wide background: Matched bulk RNA-seq yielded a T cell transcriptional module score. Counts of TCR transcripts in tumor regions correlated strongly with that score. Study results and limitations: Tumoral mutation counts were tracked by counts of expanded intratumoral alpha and beta TCRs.

TCRdb independently ran MiXCR on the 5' RACE reads; one entry per CDR3 protein. In the table there are approximately 25,000 distinct CDR3 sequences, 8.8% of which are singletons. As for time point: sample taken at primary tumor resection. The CDR3 consists of 15 residues. Germline V gene data show CDR1 as MNHEY and CDR2 as SVGAGI. The ends were cut back, 7 bases at V and 0 bases at J, with 10 bases in the middle. The receptor was isolated from a male donor with early-stage non-small cell lung cancer. Here the sequenced sample was lung tumor tissue, taken at surgery. This rearrangement joins TRBV6-5 to TRBJ2-6, with no clear D. The CDR3: CASKVTNSGANVLTF. In nucleotides, the CDR3 is TGTGCCAGCAAGGTCACAAACTCTGGGGCCAACGTCCTGACTTTC.